These T cell receptor beta chains were read from a single sample in a study of blood T cell repertoires in COVID-19. Profiled with immunoSEQ multiplex PCR; TCRdb holds only in-frame clones, not every one. Of roughly 700,000 clones in the sample, about nine tenths are singletons; the top ten hold approximately 0.25%. What was sequenced was peripheral blood. These receptors originate from a woman aged 18-29 years with acute or convalescent COVID-19. Both conserved end residues are part of each CDR3. A D gene is named only where the DNA matches it firmly. Some rows mark clone size as missing; the rest say once, few, many or name a class of expanded clone.

>TRBJ1-6|TRBV15|once|.
CATSRDEAGASPLHF
TGTGCCACCAGCAGAGATGAAGCAGGGGCCTCACCCCTCCACTTT
>TRBJ1-1|TRBV5-6|.|TRBD1
CASSSGQLMNTEAFF
TGTGCCAGCAGCTCGGGACAGCTCATGAACACTGAAGCTTTCTTT
>TRBJ2-3|TRBV18|once|TRBD1
CASSPLKRTGRTDTQYF
TGTGCCAGCTCACCGCTGAAAAGGACAGGTCGGACAGATACGCAGTATTTT
>TRBJ2-3|TRBV4-2|.|.
CASSQEGGPAQYF
TGTGCCAGCAGCCAAGAAGGGGGACCCGCGCAGTATTTT
>TRBJ1-1|TRBV2|.|TRBD1
CANPGGLNTEAFF
TGTGCCAACCCAGGGGGCTTGAACACTGAAGCTTTCTTT
>TRBJ1-2|TRBV19|.|TRBD1
CASSRADRASGYTF
TGTGCCAGTAGCCGGGCCGACAGGGCGTCTGGCTACACCTTC
>TRBJ2-7|TRBV29-1|.|.
CSVGDTADYEQYF
TGCAGCGTTGGGGACACCGCGGACTACGAGCAGTACTTC
>TRBJ2-2|TRBV24-1|.|.
CATSDSLRKRGTGELFF
TGTGCCACCAGCGATTCCCTGCGGAAAAGAGGGACCGGGGAGCTGTTTTTT
>TRBJ1-1|TRBV2|.|.
CASWIRTEETEAFF
TGTGCCAGCTGGATCCGGACAGAGGAAACCGAAGCTTTCTTT
>TRBJ2-7|TRBV6-5|.|.
CASSYRRAYEQYF
TGTGCCAGCAGTTACAGGAGGGCCTACGAGCAGTACTTC
>TRBJ1-1|TRBV15|.|TRBD1
CATSRDPDRVLDTEAFF
TGTGCCACCAGCAGAGACCCAGACAGGGTTTTGGACACTGAAGCTTTCTTT
>TRBJ2-7|TRBV6-6|.|.
CASSRNMYRGGSYEQYF
TGTGCCAGCAGTCGAAACATGTACAGGGGGGGATCCTACGAGCAGTACTTC
>TRBJ2-6|TRBV19|once|.
CASSPLGGAIRANVLTF
TGTGCCAGTAGTCCTCTGGGCGGGGCCATCCGCGCCAACGTCCTGACTTTC
>TRBJ1-2|TRBV5-4|once|.
CASSLLTGSDGYTF
TGTGCCAGCAGCTTGCTGACAGGAAGCGATGGCTACACCTTC
>TRBJ1-2|TRBV6-6|.|.
CASSYSTQAGYTF
TGTGCCAGCAGTTACTCGACACAGGCCGGCTACACCTTC
>TRBJ2-1|TRBV30|.|TRBD2
CAWSVPPLAGGPDEQFF
TGTGCCTGGAGTGTGCCCCCACTAGCGGGGGGGCCCGATGAGCAGTTCTTC
>TRBJ1-1|TRBV5-1|.|.
CASSLLGGQMNTEAFF
TGCGCCAGCAGCTTATTAGGAGGACAGATGAACACTGAAGCTTTCTTT
>TRBJ2-2|TRBV9|.|.
CASSRGKGELFF
TGTGCCAGCAGTCGGGGGAAGGGGGAGCTGTTTTTT
>TRBJ2-7|TRBV7-2|.|.
CASSLGLSYEQYF
TGTGCCAGCAGCTTAGGACTATCCTACGAGCAGTACTTC
>TRBJ2-1|TRBV6-5|.|.
CASSYRGHIEQFF
TGTGCCAGCAGTTACCGCGGGCATATTGAGCAGTTCTTC
>TRBJ2-5|TRBV7-6|.|.
CASSSRRETQYF
TGTGCCAGCAGCTCCCGCCGGGAGACCCAGTACTTC
>TRBJ1-4|TRBV9|.|.
CASSVVPGGGDEKLFF
TGTGCCAGCAGCGTAGTCCCGGGAGGGGGTGACGAAAAACTGTTTTTT
>TRBJ1-3|TRBV28|once|.
CASTLAGQLSSGNTIYF
TGTGCCAGCACCTTGGCCGGACAGCTATCTTCTGGAAACACCATATATTTT
>TRBJ1-1|TRBV3-1/TRBV3-2|.|.
CASSRPKNTEAFF
TGTGCCAGCAGCCGGCCGAAGAACACTGAAGCTTTCTTT
>TRBJ1-1|TRBV5-1|.|TRBD1
CASSLALGQGASVNTEAFF
TGCGCCAGCAGCTTGGCCTTAGGACAGGGGGCTTCGGTGAACACTGAAGCTTTCTTT
>TRBJ1-2|TRBV11-1|.|TRBD1
CASSRSDRVPGYTF
TGTGCCAGCAGCCGGTCCGACAGGGTCCCCGGCTACACCTTC